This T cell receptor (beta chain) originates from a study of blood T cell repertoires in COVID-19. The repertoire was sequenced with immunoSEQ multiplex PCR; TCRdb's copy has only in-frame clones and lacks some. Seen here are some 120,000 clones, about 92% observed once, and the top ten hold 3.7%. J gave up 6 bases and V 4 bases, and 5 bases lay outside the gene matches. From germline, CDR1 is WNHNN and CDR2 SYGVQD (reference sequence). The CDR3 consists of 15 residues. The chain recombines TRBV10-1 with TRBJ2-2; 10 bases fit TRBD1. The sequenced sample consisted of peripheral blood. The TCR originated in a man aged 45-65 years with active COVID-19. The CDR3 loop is CASSAGTGAPGELFF. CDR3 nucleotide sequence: TGCGCCAGCAGTGCCGGGACAGGGGCCCCCGGGGAGCTGTTTTTT.